This T cell receptor (beta chain) stems from a study of T cells in narcolepsy. Regarding the study as a whole: Autoreactive HCRT-specific and TRIB2-specific clonotypes were marked in same-patient CSF-versus-blood CD4+ comparisons.

Concerning this clone itself: Its target is not known.

Some clones are missing from TCRdb's copy, which holds only in-frame ones; the method was immunoSEQ multiplex PCR. The data hold over 15,000 clones, with under 90% observed a single time. CDR1 and CDR2 (germline): SGHTA, FQGNSA. This CDR3 region has 15 residues. V was shortened by 1 base and J by 4 bases, with 13 bases between the two germline ends. The chain has TRBV7-2 and TRBJ1-1; D call uncertain. The specimen sequenced was memory (CD45RA-) CD4+ T cells from blood. The receptor's source is a human donor in good health. CDR3: CASSLGANSATEAFF. The CDR3 bases are TGTGCCAGCAGCTTAGGCGCGAATTCCGCCACTGAAGCTTTCTTT.